A selection of T cell receptor beta chains follows, all from one sample in a study of T cell responses to AZD1222 COVID-19 vaccine. Here immunoSEQ multiplex PCR was the method, and the copy in TCRdb shows in-frame clones only, minus some. This sample has under 200,000 clones, with about nine tenths found just once. Sequencing was performed on peripheral blood, taken on day 0 of AZD1222 vaccination. These TCRs come from an adult in good health. Both conserved end residues are part of each CDR3. A D gene is named only where the DNA matches it firmly. Clone size, where shown, is once, few, many, or a class for clones that have expanded.

TRBD2	.	TRBJ2-7	TRBV13	CASSPGLAVSSYEQYF	TGTGCCAGCAGCCCCGGACTAGCGGTAAGCTCCTACGAGCAGTACTTC
.	.	TRBJ1-5	TRBV19	CASSIEGRSNQPQHF	TGTGCCAGTAGTATAGAGGGTCGAAGCAATCAGCCCCAGCATTTT
.	once	TRBJ2-2	TRBV7-2	CASSLVSGAGELFF	TGTGCCAGCAGCTTAGTGTCGGGAGCCGGGGAGCTGTTTTTT
.	.	TRBJ1-3	TRBV11-3	CASSLEGSEMIYALPGNTIYF	TGTGCCAGCAGCTTAGAAGGGAGTGAAATGATCTACGCTCTCCCTGGAAACACCATATATTTT
TRBD1	.	TRBJ1-1	TRBV4-2	CASSQDNTLGTDTEAFF	TGTGCCAGCAGCCAAGATAACACTTTGGGGACAGACACTGAAGCTTTCTTT
.	.	TRBJ1-4	TRBV6-5	CASSRRDGLEKLFF	TGTGCCAGCAGTCGCCGGGACGGTTTGGAAAAACTGTTTTTT
.	.	TRBJ1-5	TRBV24-1	CATSDGGNQPQHF	TGTGCCACCAGTGATGGGGGGAATCAGCCCCAGCATTTT
.	few	TRBJ1-2	TRBV12-3/TRBV12-4	CASSLQGVYGYTF	TGTGCCAGCAGTTTACAGGGCGTCTATGGCTACACCTTC
.	.	TRBJ1-2	TRBV20-1	CSARSARNYTF	TGCAGTGCTAGGTCCGCCAGAAACTACACCTTC
.	.	TRBJ2-7	TRBV7-9	CASSLDQGRNEQYF	TGTGCCAGCAGCTTAGACCAGGGTAGGAACGAGCAGTACTTC
TRBD1	.	TRBJ2-2	TRBV6-5	CASTGTGDIGELFF	TGTGCCAGCACCGGGACAGGCGACATCGGGGAGCTGTTTTTT
.	medium-sized	TRBJ1-2	TRBV6-5	CASSWTLLDYGYTF	TGTGCCAGCAGTTGGACACTGTTGGACTATGGCTACACCTTC
TRBD2	.	TRBJ2-3	TRBV29-1	CSVELLRESTDTQYF	TGCAGCGTTGAATTGTTGCGGGAGAGCACAGATACGCAGTATTTT
TRBD2	.	TRBJ2-5	TRBV6-2/TRBV6-3	CASSRDRTSGARTQYF	TGTGCCAGCAGTCGCGATCGGACTAGCGGGGCGCGGACCCAGTACTTC
.	.	TRBJ1-2	TRBV19	CASNPQGKSYGYTF	TGTGCCAGTAATCCCCAGGGGAAGAGCTATGGCTACACCTTC
.	.	TRBJ1-2	TRBV7-2	CASSTREGGDGYTF	TGTGCCAGCAGCACCCGTGAGGGGGGTGATGGCTACACCTTC
.	.	TRBJ2-3	TRBV7-2	CASSPDQTQDTQYF	TGTGCCAGCAGCCCGGACCAAACTCAGGATACGCAGTATTTT
.	.	TRBJ1-4	TRBV18	CASSMGGNEKLFF	TGTGCCAGCTCAATGGGCGGGAATGAAAAACTGTTTTTT
TRBD1	.	TRBJ2-2	TRBV5-1	CASSLARTGAHRRIGELFF	TGCGCCAGCAGCTTGGCGCGGACAGGGGCCCACCGACGGATCGGGGAGCTGTTTTTT
.	.	TRBJ2-7	TRBV25-1	CASSPASFRESYEQYF	TGTGCCAGCAGTCCCGCGAGTTTCAGGGAATCCTACGAGCAGTACTTC
.	.	TRBJ1-5	TRBV6-1	CASSGLQTGMNQPQHF	TGTGCCAGCAGTGGGTTACAAACAGGGATGAATCAGCCCCAGCATTTT
.	once	TRBJ1-3	TRBV7-6	CASSLATSSSGNTIYF	TGTGCCAGCAGCTTAGCCACCTCGAGCTCTGGAAACACCATATATTTT
.	.	TRBJ2-7	TRBV15	CATSRGNGVSEQYF	TGTGCCACCAGCAGGGGAAACGGGGTGAGCGAGCAGTACTTC
.	.	TRBJ2-1	TRBV12-3/TRBV12-4	CASSLSPFDEQFF	TGTGCCAGCAGTCTCTCCCCTTTTGATGAGCAGTTCTTC
.	.	TRBJ1-4	TRBV5-4	CASSLEGLPNEKLFF	TGTGCCAGCAGCTTGGAGGGACTCCCTAATGAAAAACTGTTTTTT
.	.	TRBJ1-5	TRBV7-6	CASSLYPGGEDSNQPQHF	TGTGCCAGCAGCTTATACCCGGGAGGTGAAGATAGCAATCAGCCCCAGCATTTT
.	.	TRBJ2-5	TRBV5-1	CASSRGGSGTQETQYF	TGCGCCAGCAGCCGAGGGGGAAGCGGGACCCAAGAGACCCAGTACTTC
.	.	TRBJ1-1	TRBV10-1	CATRDRLNTEAFF	TGCGCCACCCGCGACCGACTGAACACTGAAGCTTTCTTT
TRBD1	.	TRBJ1-4	TRBV25-1	CASGKTGSGEKLFF	TGTGCCAGCGGAAAGACAGGGTCGGGTGAAAAACTGTTTTTT
TRBD1	.	TRBJ2-7	TRBV6-5	CASDPGQGPYEQYF	TGTGCCAGCGATCCGGGACAGGGTCCTTACGAGCAGTACTTC
.	.	TRBJ1-2	TRBV6-2/TRBV6-3	CASSLDRVYGYTF	TGTGCCAGCAGTCTCGACAGAGTCTATGGCTACACCTTC
.	.	TRBJ2-5	TRBV7-2	CASQLRRAGETQYF	TGTGCCAGCCAACTAAGGAGGGCAGGGGAGACCCAGTACTTC
.	few	TRBJ1-1	TRBV6-5	CASSYTLAEAFF	TGTGCCAGCAGTTATACTCTGGCTGAAGCTTTCTTT
.	.	TRBJ1-2	TRBV19	CAIPLDRPNYGYTF	TGTGCCATTCCGTTAGACAGGCCCAACTATGGCTACACCTTC
.	.	TRBJ2-7	TRBV11-2	CASSPQGGRTYEQYF	TGTGCCAGCAGCCCCCAGGGAGGTCGAACCTACGAGCAGTACTTC
.	once	TRBJ2-7	TRBV19	CASSIGSNSYEQYF	TGTGCCAGTAGTATAGGGTCTAACTCCTACGAGCAGTACTTC
TRBD1	.	TRBJ1-4	TRBV6-5	CASSHQGGANEKLFF	TGTGCCAGCAGCCACCAGGGGGGTGCTAATGAAAAACTGTTTTTT
TRBD2	.	TRBJ2-1	TRBV6-4	CASSPESGGANEQFF	TGTGCCAGCAGTCCCGAGAGCGGGGGGGCCAATGAGCAGTTCTTC
TRBD1	.	TRBJ1-4	TRBV5-6	CASSLSRTGYEKLFF	TGTGCCAGCAGCCTTTCACGGACAGGGTATGAAAAACTGTTTTTT
TRBD2	few	TRBJ2-3	TRBV29-1	CSVGRTGGRNTQYF	TGCAGCGTTGGGCGGACGGGGGGGCGGAATACGCAGTATTTT
.	.	TRBJ2-1	TRBV5-1	CASSFSTGTYNEQFF	TGCGCCAGCAGCTTTTCAACAGGAACCTACAATGAGCAGTTCTTC
TRBD1	.	TRBJ1-6	TRBV19	CARNRGTPYNSPLHF	TGTGCCAGGAACAGGGGAACCCCCTATAATTCACCCCTCCACTTT
TRBD1	.	TRBJ1-5	TRBV7-7	CASSLVRGQGQQPQHF	TGTGCTAGCAGCTTAGTAAGGGGACAGGGGCAACAGCCCCAGCATTTT
TRBD1	.	TRBJ1-2	TRBV7-9	CASSLVGTGGIGYTF	TGTGCCAGCAGCTTAGTTGGGACAGGGGGCATTGGCTACACCTTC
.	.	TRBJ1-1	TRBV5-5	CASSLMGDTEAFF	TGTGCCAGCAGCTTGATGGGCGACACTGAAGCTTTCTTT
.	once	TRBJ1-5	TRBV9	CASSVLGRYSNQPQHF	TGTGCCAGCAGCGTATTGGGACGGTATAGCAATCAGCCCCAGCATTTT
.	once	TRBJ1-5	TRBV6-5	CASSPNYSNQPQHF	TGTGCCAGCAGTCCTAACTATAGCAATCAGCCCCAGCATTTT
.	.	TRBJ1-5	TRBV5-6	CASSVAGASNQPQHF	TGTGCCAGCAGCGTCGCAGGGGCTAGCAATCAGCCCCAGCATTTT